These 30 T cell receptor beta chains originate from one sample sequenced in a study of naive and memory T cell subsets. Two oligonucleotides, mixed equimolar, formed the beta constant-region primer covering TRBC1 and TRBC2. The ligated cDNA underwent four PCR rounds using SP2 and nested alpha and beta constant-region primers. Using its own MiXCR run on the UMI-ligation and nested PCR reads, TCRdb lists one record per CDR3 protein. The sample carries about 140,000 distinct CDR3 sequences, approximately 21% recorded once. Whole-study findings and limits: Naive repertoires, especially CD8, held a few larger clonotypes, possibly memory cells re-expressing CD45RA.

No antigen is known for these receptors. Specimen: naive CD8+ T cells from blood. These receptors all come from a human donor in good health.

This clonotype was counted only a few times. V and J are TRBV10-3 and TRBJ2-3, with 9 bases lining up with TRBD2. V lost 2 bases to trimming and J lost 0 bases; unmatched junction nucleotides: 9. The CDR3 spans 18 residues. Germline CDR1 and CDR2: ENHRY and SYGVKD. CDR3 in amino acids: CAISERAGGRGSTDTQYF. CDR3 DNA sequence: TGTGCCATCAGTGAGCGAGCGGGAGGTCGGGGTAGCACAGATACGCAGTATTTT.

This clonotype was seen a handful of times. This rearrangement joins TRBV2 to TRBJ2-1; 8 bases map to TRBD2. The germline V gene has CDR1 SNHLY and CDR2 FYNNEI. V was clipped by 3 bases and J by 0 bases; unmatched bases: 1. CDR3 length: 15 amino acids. CDR3 sequence reads: CASSEGLGSYNEQFF. CDR3 in DNA: TGTGCCAGCAGTGAGGGACTAGGCTCCTACAATGAGCAGTTCTTC.

This clonotype occurred a few times. The V call is TRBV20-1, the J call TRBJ2-1; D is unclear. The V gene's germline CDR1 is DFQATT and CDR2 SNEGSKA (reference sequence). The CDR3 length is 14 residues. Trimming left V 4 bases short and J 0 bases short, with 10 bases between. For the CDR3, the DNA is TGCAGTGCTACAGGCGAGAGCTCCTACAATGAGCAGTTCTTC. Translating it yields CSATGESSYNEQFF.

This clonotype was seen at least ten times. The chain couples TRBV4-1 to TRBJ2-7; the D is unclear. Germline V gene lookup returns CDR1 MGHRA and CDR2 YSYEKL. The CDR3 loop spans 13 amino acids. The V and J ends lost 1 base and 6 bases respectively, with 10 bases between them. CDR3 DNA sequence: TGCGCCAGCAGCCAAGTCACAGATATCGAGCAGTACTTC. This sequence encodes CASSQVTDIEQYF.

This clonotype has just a few counts. The rearrangement joins TRBV7-3 to TRBJ2-1; TRBD2 agrees at 10 bases. CDR1 and CDR2 from the germline V gene are SGHTA and FQGTGA. The CDR3 consists of 16 residues. V trimming: 1 base; J trimming: 8 bases; junction bases outside the gene matches: 8. In DNA form, the CDR3 reads TGTGCCAGCAGCTTAAAGGCTAGCGGGAGTTTACATGAGCAGTTCTTC. Translation: CASSLKASGSLHEQFF.

In this sample, this clonotype turned up a few times. This rearrangement joins TRBV12-3 or TRBV12-4 to TRBJ2-3; the D gene is possibly TRBD2 (7 bases). This CDR3 has 15 residues. Trimming pared 3 bases from V and 4 bases from J, leaving 14 bases between. CDR3 bases: TGTGCCAGCAGTTTGGGTGGGAGGGGGGCAGATACGCAGTATTTT. The encoded protein is CASSLGGRGADTQYF.

V and J are TRBV5-4 and TRBJ2-1; possible D gene TRBD2, 5 bases. Trimming took off 4 bases at V and 6 bases at J, with 14 bases between the two ends. This CDR3 is built from 14 residues. Germline CDR1 reads SGHNT; CDR2 reads YYREEE (reference sequence). The CDR3 DNA sequence: TGTGCCAGCAGCGCGCCGAGGGTCTCCAATGAGCAGTTCTTC. It yields the protein CASSAPRVSNEQFF.

This clonotype was seen a few times. This chain connects TRBV12-3 or TRBV12-4 to TRBJ1-3; TRBD1 matches at 7 bases. V was pared by 5 bases and J by 2 bases, with 6 bases of the junction left unmatched. The CDR3 totals 15 residues. CDR3 loop: CASSQGDSAGNTIYF. The CDR3 region has the DNA TGTGCCAGCAGTCAGGGGGACTCAGCTGGAAACACCATATATTTT.

The chain combines TRBV19 with TRBJ2-1, with a tentative D call TRBD1 (5 bases). Trimming took off 1 base at V and 2 bases at J, with 9 bases between the two ends. This CDR3 is 15 amino acids long. Germline V gene sequence: CDR1 LNHDA, CDR2 SQIVND (reference sequence). This chain's CDR3 is CASSIGQSTYNEQFF. The CDR3 coding sequence is TGTGCCAGTAGTATAGGACAGTCTACCTACAATGAGCAGTTCTTC.

The genes are TRBV12-3 or TRBV12-4 and TRBJ2-7; 11 nucleotides line up with TRBD2. Trimming cost V 6 bases and J 0 bases; bases outside gene matches: 13. The CDR3 runs 18 residues. As DNA, the CDR3 is TGTGCCAGCAGCCTATTTTTTCCCGGGACTAGCGGCTCCTACGAGCAGTACTTC. This encodes CASSLFFPGTSGSYEQYF.

The chain joins TRBV20-1 to TRBJ2-7; either TRBD1 or TRBD2 may fit D (5 bases each). V was trimmed by 0 bases and J by 6 bases, leaving 15 bases between them. Germline values: CDR1 DFQATT, CDR2 SNEGSKA (reference sequence). This CDR3 has 14 amino acids. The CDR3 region is CSARERREGFEQYF. The CDR3 DNA follows: TGCAGTGCTAGAGAGAGGCGAGAGGGGTTCGAGCAGTACTTC.

The sample holds a few counts of this clonotype. The chain is built from TRBV28 and TRBJ1-2; tentatively, D is TRBD1 (5 bases). This CDR3 is built from 13 residues. Germline values: CDR1 MDHEN, CDR2 SYDVKM. Trimming left V 7 bases short and J 5 bases short, with 14 bases between. The CDR3 sequence: CASTARDSYGYTF. The CDR3 nucleotides are TGTGCCAGCACCGCTAGAGACAGTTATGGCTACACCTTC.

V and J are TRBV7-9 and TRBJ2-7; 9 positions match TRBD1. Germline V gene lookup returns CDR1 SEHNR and CDR2 FQNEAQ (reference sequence). The J segment lost 2 bases and the V segment lost 0 bases, leaving 5 bases of the junction unmatched. The CDR3 extends over 16 amino acids. Here the CDR3 reads CASSLARTGEAYEQYF. The CDR3 DNA reads TGTGCCAGCAGCTTAGCTCGGACAGGGGAGGCCTACGAGCAGTACTTC.

This clonotype has ten or more counts. The chain employs TRBV5-1 and TRBJ2-7; 9 nucleotides line up with TRBD1. Germline V gives CDR1 SGHRS, CDR2 YFSETQ. V shed 4 bases, J shed 1 base, and the junction held 9 bases outside the gene matches. This CDR3 comprises 16 residues. The DNA of the CDR3 is TGCGCCAGCAGCATCCAACAGGGGGCCCCTTCCTACGAGCAGTACTTC. This sequence encodes CASSIQQGAPSYEQYF.

The chain links TRBV5-1 to TRBJ2-7, with 9 bases aligning to TRBD2. The CDR3 totals 15 residues. Germline V CDR1 and CDR2: SGHRS, YFSETQ. Trimming cost V 3 bases and J 7 bases; bases outside gene matches: 11. CDR3 protein: CASSWGAGGPDEQYF. In DNA form, the CDR3 reads TGCGCCAGCAGCTGGGGGGCGGGAGGGCCTGATGAGCAGTACTTC.

This clonotype was detected a few times. The rearrangement joins TRBV5-5 to TRBJ1-5; D gene ambiguous. This CDR3 has 14 amino acids. V was clipped by 2 bases and J by 4 bases, with 10 bases between them. The germline gives CDR1 SGHKS, CDR2 YYEKEE (reference sequence). The CDR3 coding sequence is TGTGCCAGCAGCTTATCGCAGGAGAATCAGCCCCAGCATTTT. Protein: CASSLSQENQPQHF.

This clonotype has more than one count but fewer than ten. The V gene is TRBV12-3 or TRBV12-4, the J gene TRBJ1-5; D ambiguous. The V end was cut by 3 bases, the J end by 7 bases, with 7 bases between. The CDR3 has 12 residues. CDR3 loop: CASSFEVQPQHF. CDR3 coding DNA: TGTGCCAGCAGTTTTGAGGTGCAGCCCCAGCATTTT.

The V call is TRBV6-2 or TRBV6-3, the J call TRBJ1-3; D gene unclear. The germline V gene encodes CDR1 MNHEY and CDR2 SVGEGT. The CDR3 totals 15 residues. V lost 2 bases, J lost 8 bases, and 16 bases lay in between. DNA of the CDR3: TGTGCCAGCAGTTACGGGCAGCCTCTGGAAGACACCATATATTTT. This codes for CASSYGQPLEDTIYF.

This rearrangement joins TRBV12-3 or TRBV12-4 to TRBJ2-1, with D perhaps TRBD1 or TRBD2 (7 bases each). Trimming removed 3 bases at V and 4 bases at J, with 13 bases between. The CDR3 has 15 residues. DNA for the CDR3: TGTGCCAGCAGTTTCCCAGGGGGGGGATACAATGAGCAGTTCTTC. It codes for CASSFPGGGYNEQFF.

This clonotype was detected only a few times. This chain uses TRBV9 with TRBJ2-7; possible D gene TRBD1, 5 bases. Germline assignment: CDR1 SGDLS and CDR2 YYNGEE. This CDR3 has 14 residues. Between the trimmed V and J ends, which lost 4 bases and 3 bases, there was a span of 14 bases. CDR3 in DNA: TGTGCCAGCAGCTCAGACAGAAGTAACTACGAGCAGTACTTC. Its translation is CASSSDRSNYEQYF.

This chain links TRBV7-2 with TRBJ2-3; D might be TRBD1 (5 bases). The V end was cut by 5 bases, the J end by 6 bases, with 9 bases between. This CDR3 comprises 12 residues. The V gene's germline CDR1 is SGHTA and CDR2 FQGNSA. The CDR3 reads CASSPWGDTQYF. CDR3 nucleotides: TGTGCCAGCAGCCCATGGGGCGATACGCAGTATTTT.

Only a few counts were recorded for this clonotype. V usage is TRBV28 and J usage is TRBJ2-2; possible D gene TRBD2, 6 bases. This CDR3 comprises 16 residues. Germline CDR1 is MDHEN and CDR2 is SYDVKM. The germline V and J ends were trimmed by 6 bases and 6 bases, with 20 bases remaining between them. The CDR3 region has the DNA TGTGCCAGCAGAGGAGGGTTAGCAGTAACACCCGGGGAGCTGTTTTTT. Encoded protein: CASRGGLAVTPGELFF.

For this clonotype: At one end the junction does not follow the germline gene, possibly because of a read error. The chain carries TRBV27 and TRBJ1-1; no firm D call. From germline, CDR1 is MNHEY and CDR2 SMNVEV (reference sequence). The CDR3 contains 12 residues. The CDR3 DNA sequence: TGTGCCAGCAGTTTCAGGACCGGTGGGATCGTCTTT. The encoded protein is CASSFRTGGIVF.

The chain has TRBV18 and TRBJ2-6, with 8 bases identical to TRBD2. The CDR3 length is 19 residues. From germline, CDR1 is KGHSH and CDR2 LQKENI. Trimming at V came to 3 bases and at J to 1 base, leaving 11 bases not matched to a gene. CDR3 in amino acids: CASSPTGLAVLSGANVLTF. In DNA, the CDR3 is TGTGCCAGCTCACCTACAGGACTAGCCGTACTATCTGGGGCCAACGTCCTGACTTTC.

The chain employs TRBV7-6 and TRBJ2-1; TRBD2 aligns across 7 bases. Germline V gene data show CDR1 as SGHVS and CDR2 as FNYEAQ. The junction had 4 bases not matched to a gene; V was cut back by 3 bases and J by 5 bases. The CDR3 extends over 14 amino acids. CDR3 sequence: CASSFRAGNNEQFF. CDR3 sequence (DNA): TGTGCCAGCAGCTTCCGAGCGGGAAACAATGAGCAGTTCTTC.

This clonotype has a handful of counts. The V and J genes are TRBV28 and TRBJ2-1; no firm D call. V gave up 3 bases and J gave up 8 bases, with 14 bases separating them. Germline CDR1 reads MDHEN; CDR2 reads SYDVKM. The CDR3 runs 14 residues. DNA for the CDR3: TGTGCCAGCAGTTTGTTCCCCCTCCGCGATGAGCAGTTCTTC. Its translation is CASSLFPLRDEQFF.

This clonotype was observed many times. The chain is built from TRBV29-1 and TRBJ2-7, with D unresolved. The CDR3 consists of 13 residues. Trimming left V 7 bases short and J 0 bases short, with 13 bases between. Germline CDR1 is SQVTM and CDR2 is ANQGSEA. The CDR3 loop is CSAADASSYEQYF. In nucleotides, the CDR3 is TGCAGCGCTGCGGACGCTAGCTCCTACGAGCAGTACTTC.

The chain carries TRBV11-2 and TRBJ2-3; possible D gene TRBD2, 5 bases. The V gene lost 1 base and the J gene lost 0 bases, with 5 bases spanning the gap. The CDR3 contains 14 residues. Germline CDR1 is SGHAT and CDR2 is FQNNGV. CDR3 amino acids: CASSLGTSTDTQYF. The CDR3 DNA is TGTGCCAGCAGCTTAGGGACTAGCACAGATACGCAGTATTTT.

This clonotype was observed a handful of times. The chain employs TRBV7-2 and TRBJ2-7, with 8 bases lining up with TRBD1. V shed 5 bases, J shed 0 bases, and the junction held 9 bases outside the gene matches. Per the germline V gene, CDR1 is SGHTA and CDR2 is FQGNSA. The CDR3 length is 16 residues. CDR3 loop: CASSTTGQVNSYEQYF. The CDR3 DNA follows: TGTGCCAGCAGCACGACGGGACAGGTGAACTCCTACGAGCAGTACTTC.

The chain employs TRBV5-1 and TRBJ2-2, with D tentatively TRBD1 (6 bases). Trimming removed 5 bases at V and 6 bases at J, with 14 bases between. The length of the CDR3 is 14 residues. CDR1 SGHRS and CDR2 YFSETQ come from the germline V gene. The CDR3 DNA reads TGCGCCAGCAGACTATCGGACAGTTCCGGGGAGCTGTTTTTT. Encoded protein: CASRLSDSSGELFF.